Presented here are 24 T cell receptor beta chains from one specimen sequenced in a study of cytomegalovirus exposure and HLA in healthy donors. In the PCR, 60 Vbeta and 13 Jbeta primers were used. Assay used: immunoSEQ multiplex PCR; TCRdb lists only in-frame clones, some missing. The sample lists approximately 160,000 clones, around 68% occurring once. The sequenced material came from PBMCs. These TCRs come from a man aged 50-59 years in good health and CMV-seronegative.

In this sample, this clone turned up once. V is TRBV28 and J is TRBJ1-5, with D perhaps TRBD1 (5 bases). This CDR3 contains 15 residues. Germline CDR1 reads MDHEN; CDR2 reads SYDVKM. V lost 3 bases, J lost 3 bases, and 12 bases lay in between. The CDR3 loop reads CASSFWRGTNQPQHF. CDR3 sequence (DNA): TGTGCCAGCAGTTTTTGGAGGGGAACCAATCAGCCCCAGCATTTT. Using reference TRBV28 and TRBJ1-5 for the parts outside the CDR3, the full variable domain is DVKVTQSSRYLVKRTGEKVFLECVQDMDHENMFWYRQDPGLGLRLIYFSYDVKMKEKGDIPEGYSVSREKKERFSLILESASTNQTSMYLCASSFWRGTNQPQHFGDGTRLSIL.

The chain uses TRBV5-1 and TRBJ1-6; no firm D call. Germline lookup yields CDR1 SGHRS and CDR2 YFSETQ. Trimming pared 1 base from V and 10 bases from J, leaving 9 bases between. CDR3 size: 13 residues. The CDR3 is CASSLRRESPLHF. DNA for the CDR3: TGCGCCAGCAGCTTGAGGAGGGAATCACCCCTCCACTTT. The entire variable domain, with the rest obtained from reference TRBV5-1 and TRBJ1-6, is as follows: KAGVTQTPRYLIKTRGQQVTLSCSPISGHRSVSWYQQTPGQGLQFLFEYFSETQRNKGNFPGRFSGRQFSNSRSEMNVSTLELGDSALYLCASSLRRESPLHFGNGTRLTVT.

In this sample, this clone turned up a few times. This rearrangement joins TRBV5-4 to TRBJ1-4; D not resolved. This CDR3 has 13 residues. Germline loops: CDR1 SGHNT, CDR2 YYREEE (reference sequence). Trimming stripped 3 bases from V and 10 bases from J, with 13 bases between. Here the CDR3 reads CASSYWAAGKLFF. In DNA form, the CDR3 reads TGTGCCAGCAGCTATTGGGCCGCGGGAAAACTGTTTTTT.

This rearrangement joins TRBV5-1 to TRBJ2-2; D is unresolved. Germline CDR1 is SGHRS and CDR2 is YFSETQ. CDR3 size: 12 residues. Trimming stripped 6 bases from V and 2 bases from J, with 5 bases between. The CDR3 spells CASNLNTGELFF. CDR3 DNA sequence: TGCGCCAGCAACCTAAACACCGGGGAGCTGTTTTTT.

The chain employs TRBV27 and TRBJ2-7, with D possibly TRBD2 on 6 matching bases. The CDR3 has 15 residues. The germline V and J ends were trimmed by 4 bases and 5 bases, with 18 bases remaining between them. The germline CDR1 and CDR2 sequences are MNHEY and SMNVEV (reference sequence). The CDR3 DNA reads TGTGCCAGCAGTTCATTAGCGGATACAGCCCACGAGCAGTACTTC. It codes for CASSSLADTAHEQYF.

The chain joins TRBV27 to TRBJ2-1; 10 bases are shared with TRBD2. The CDR3 covers 14 residues. Trimming removed 6 bases from V and 8 bases from J; junction bases left unmatched: 7. The germline V gene encodes CDR1 MNHEY and CDR2 SMNVEV (reference sequence). The CDR3 DNA reads TGTGCCAGCAGCCCGGGACTAGCGTCCTATGAGCAGTTCTTC. This translates into CASSPGLASYEQFF.

To note about this clone: Other DNA sequences of this sample code for an identical CDR3. The V call is TRBV12-5, the J call TRBJ2-3; D might be TRBD2 (6 bases). Germline assignment: CDR1 LGHNT and CDR2 FRNRAP. Trimming shortened V by 5 bases and J by 1 base, and 7 bases separated the two germline ends. The CDR3 has 13 residues. Written as DNA, the CDR3 is TGTGCTAGTGGTCCGGGAGGCACAGATACGCAGTATTTT. Translated: CASGPGGTDTQYF.

The CDR3 region has the DNA TGTGCCAGCAGCCTAGGACAGGGGGCCTACGAGCAGTACTTC. It is translated as CASSLGQGAYEQYF. V gene TRBV7-3 combines with J gene TRBJ2-7, with 10 bases identical to TRBD1. Unmatched junction bases numbered 3, after V lost 5 bases and J lost 2 bases. Per the germline V gene, CDR1 is SGHTA and CDR2 is FQGTGA. This CDR3 has 14 residues.

This CDR3 reads CASSEPGSPQERETQYF. The CDR3 DNA is TGTGCCAGCAGTGAGCCGGGTTCTCCTCAAGAAAGGGAGACCCAGTACTTC. The chain carries TRBV6-1 and TRBJ2-5; no reliable D call. The germline V and J ends were trimmed by 3 bases and 5 bases, with 22 bases remaining between them. The CDR3 covers 17 residues. Germline V lookup: CDR1 MNHNS, CDR2 SASEGT.

The chain combines TRBV19 with TRBJ2-2; D unresolved. V lost 8 bases, J lost 0 bases, and 13 bases lay in between. There are 15 residues in the CDR3. The germline CDR1 and CDR2 sequences are LNHDA and SQIVND (reference sequence). CDR3 nucleotides: TGTGCCAGTGCGCCGGGTCGAGCGAACACCGGGGAGCTGTTTTTT. Its translation: CASAPGRANTGELFF. The whole variable domain, remainder taken from reference TRBV19 and TRBJ2-2, is DGGITQSPKYLFRKEGQNVTLSCEQNLNHDAMYWYRQDPGQGLRLIYYSQIVNDFQKGDIAEGYSVSREKKESFPLTVTSAQKNPTAFYLCASAPGRANTGELFFGEGSRLTVL.

V is TRBV6-5 and J is TRBJ2-7; TRBD1 agrees at 7 bases. The CDR3 is 15 amino acids. With 4 bases clipped from V and 2 bases from J, the junction kept 8 bases outside the gene matches. Per germline, CDR1 MNHEY and CDR2 SVGAGI. CDR3: CASSSPGQSAYEQYF. The DNA for the CDR3 is TGTGCCAGCAGTTCCCCGGGACAGTCAGCCTACGAGCAGTACTTC.

The chain links TRBV9 to TRBJ1-5; D unclear. This CDR3 contains 14 residues. With 0 bases removed from V and 10 bases from J, the gap between germline ends came to 14 bases. Germline V CDR1 and CDR2: SGDLS, YYNGEE. This chain's CDR3 is CASSVGDSLLPQHF. As DNA, the CDR3 is TGTGCCAGCAGCGTAGGAGACTCCCTCCTACCCCAGCATTTT.

This chain joins TRBV5-1 and TRBJ2-5; 11 positions agree with TRBD2. CDR1 and CDR2 from the germline V gene are SGHRS and YFSETQ. The length of the CDR3 is 16 residues. The J segment lost 5 bases and the V segment lost 0 bases, leaving 6 bases of the junction unmatched. The CDR3 sequence: CASSLAILAGVETQYF. As DNA, the CDR3 is TGCGCCAGCAGCTTGGCAATACTAGCGGGGGTTGAGACCCAGTACTTC.

The chain combines TRBV28 with TRBJ2-3, with D hard to call. Germline V gene lookup returns CDR1 MDHEN and CDR2 SYDVKM. The V gene lost 7 bases and the J gene lost 6 bases, with 8 bases spanning the gap. The CDR3 totals 11 residues. In DNA, the CDR3 is TGTGCCAGCAAATTAGCCGATACGCAGTATTTT. Translated, it gives CASKLADTQYF.

The chain couples TRBV5-4 to TRBJ2-5; D may be TRBD2 (5 bases). This CDR3 spans 14 amino acids. The germline gives CDR1 SGHNT, CDR2 YYREEE (reference sequence). Trimming pared 6 bases from V and 0 bases from J, leaving 12 bases between. The CDR3 bases are TGTGCCAGCAAAGGCCCGCGGGACCAAGAGACCCAGTACTTC. Its translation: CASKGPRDQETQYF.

This clone was counted a few times. V is TRBV7-3 and J is TRBJ2-1, with 12 bases aligning to TRBD2. The CDR3 totals 16 residues. Germline V CDR1 and CDR2: SGHTA, FQGTGA. V was clipped by 5 bases and J by 7 bases; unmatched bases: 9. In nucleotides, the CDR3 is TGTGCCAGCAGCCCTCAGACTAGCGGGGGTGGTAATGAGCAGTTCTTC. Encoded protein: CASSPQTSGGGNEQFF.

The chain links TRBV2 to TRBJ2-7; 8 bases line up with TRBD2. Germline CDR1 is SNHLY and CDR2 is FYNNEI. This CDR3 has 15 residues. Trimming took 3 bases from V and 1 from J; bases not matched to a gene: 5. The CDR3 protein is CASSESGGRSYEQYF. CDR3 in DNA: TGTGCCAGCAGTGAGAGCGGGGGCCGGTCCTACGAGCAGTACTTC.

This clone was recorded a few times. The chain links TRBV7-2 to TRBJ2-1; 9 positions match TRBD2. The germline V gene has CDR1 SGHTA and CDR2 FQGNSA. Germline trimming cut 3 bases from V and 2 bases from J; bases unmatched to any gene: 5. This CDR3 spans 16 amino acids. Written as DNA, the CDR3 is TGTGCCAGCAGCTTCCGCGGGGGGGCCGCCTACAATGAGCAGTTCTTC. It is translated as CASSFRGGAAYNEQFF.

The gene calls are TRBV6-1 and TRBJ1-3, with D uncertain. Trimming left V 7 bases short and J 0 bases short, with 4 bases between. From germline, CDR1 is MNHNS and CDR2 SASEGT. The CDR3 extends over 12 amino acids. The CDR3 region is CASIFSGNTIYF. The CDR3 DNA follows: TGTGCCAGCATCTTCTCTGGAAACACCATATATTTT.

This clone showed up just a few times. The chain couples TRBV6-5 to TRBJ2-2, with TRBD1 matching over 8 bases. The ends lost 2 bases at V and 4 bases at J; junction bases unmatched: 6. Germline CDR1 and CDR2: MNHEY and SVGAGI. The CDR3 extends over 16 amino acids. CDR3 sequence reads: CASSYRGQGATGELFF. In DNA form, the CDR3 reads TGTGCCAGCAGTTACAGGGGTCAGGGGGCCACCGGGGAGCTGTTTTTT.

The genes are TRBV28 and TRBJ1-6, with TRBD1 identical over 9 bases. Germline V CDR1 and CDR2: MDHEN, SYDVKM. The ends lost 5 bases at V and 8 bases at J; junction bases unmatched: 7. The CDR3 is 15 amino acids. CDR3 residues: CASSRSTGGDSPLHF. For the CDR3, the DNA is TGTGCCAGCAGTCGGTCGACAGGGGGTGATTCACCCCTCCACTTT. Complete variable domain (other parts from reference TRBV28 and TRBJ1-6): DVKVTQSSRYLVKRTGEKVFLECVQDMDHENMFWYRQDPGLGLRLIYFSYDVKMKEKGDIPEGYSVSREKKERFSLILESASTNQTSMYLCASSRSTGGDSPLHFGNGTRLTVT.

The chain links TRBV10-1 to TRBJ1-2, with 8 positions matching TRBD1. J lost 3 bases, V lost 10 bases, and 7 bases had no gene match. The CDR3 is made up of 13 amino acids. Germline V gives CDR1 WNHNN, CDR2 SYGVQD (reference sequence). CDR3: CATSQQGDYGYTF. CDR3 in DNA: TGCGCCACCTCCCAACAGGGGGACTATGGCTACACCTTC.

The CDR3 here is CASSSLAGAPADTQYF. The CDR3 region has the DNA TGTGCCAGCAGTTCACTAGCGGGGGCCCCCGCAGATACGCAGTATTTT. The rearrangement joins TRBV27 to TRBJ2-3; 11 bases are shared with TRBD2. V dropped 4 bases and J dropped 4; count of bases not matched to a gene: 7. Germline assignment: CDR1 MNHEY and CDR2 SMNVEV (reference sequence). The CDR3 totals 16 residues.

This clone turned up a few times. J is TRBJ1-4 and V is TRBV4-1; D unclear. V lost 5 bases, J lost 0 bases, and 28 bases lay in between. The germline V gene encodes CDR1 MGHRA and CDR2 YSYEKL. The CDR3 extends over 21 amino acids. The chain's CDR3 is CASSKEPTRHREVATNEKLFF. The DNA for the CDR3 is TGCGCCAGCAGCAAGGAGCCGACTCGGCACCGGGAGGTAGCAACTAATGAAAAACTGTTTTTT.